These 25 T cell receptor beta chains share one sample of origin, sequenced in a study of blood T cell repertoires in COVID-19. Assay: immunoSEQ multiplex PCR; the TCRdb copy retains only in-frame clones and omits some. The sample lists a few hundred thousand clones, around 85% occurring once. Sequencing input: PBMCs or T cells enriched from blood (not recorded which). The receptors stem from a man aged 25 to 40 who had recovered from COVID-19.

The genes are TRBV5-6 and TRBJ1-2, with D unclear. Germline-derived CDR1 and CDR2 are SGHDT and YYEEEE. CDR3 length equals 15 residues. The germline V and J ends were trimmed by 0 bases and 7 bases, with 16 bases remaining between them. CDR3 loop: CASSLVGVAGIGYTF. CDR3 nucleotide sequence: TGTGCCAGCAGCTTGGTTGGGGTCGCGGGGATTGGCTACACCTTC.

The V and J genes are TRBV11-2 and TRBJ2-5, with D possibly TRBD2 on 6 matching bases. The CDR3 loop spans 15 amino acids. The V end lost 4 bases, the J end lost 7 bases, and 19 bases lay between the germline ends. CDR1 SGHAT and CDR2 FQNNGV come from the germline V gene. For the CDR3, the DNA is TGTGCCAGCAGCTCGGGGGACGCAACTCTGGGGACCCAGTACTTC. Translating gives CASSSGDATLGTQYF. The entire variable domain, with the rest obtained from reference TRBV11-2 and TRBJ2-5, is as follows: EAGVAQSPRYKIIEKRQSVAFWCNPISGHATLYWYQQILGQGPKLLIQFQNNGVVDDSQLPKDRFSAERLKGVDSTLKIQPAKLEDSAVYLCASSSGDATLGTQYFGPGTRLLVL.

Only one count was recorded for this clone. V usage is TRBV7-2 and J usage is TRBJ2-3; a weak D match, TRBD2 (6 bases). CDR3 length: 15 residues. V was cut by 5 bases and J by 0 bases, with 12 bases left in between. Germline V gene data show CDR1 as SGHTA and CDR2 as FQGNSA. The CDR3 region is CASSRSGTSTDTQYF. For the CDR3, the DNA is TGTGCCAGCAGCCGTAGCGGCACTAGCACAGATACGCAGTATTTT.

The chain links TRBV11-3 to TRBJ1-5, with a possible D match to TRBD1 (6 bases). Germline assignment: CDR1 SGHNT and CDR2 YENEEA. Trimming cost V 4 bases and J 9 bases, with 19 bases left between them. This CDR3 comprises 15 residues. The CDR3 protein is CASSSTTGPDWPQHF. DNA of the CDR3: TGTGCCAGCAGCTCCACCACAGGGCCGGACTGGCCCCAGCATTTT. Combining the CDR3 with reference TRBV11-3 and TRBJ1-5 gives the whole variable domain EAGVVQSPRYKIIEKKQPVAFWCNPISGHNTLYWYLQNLGQGPELLIRYENEEAVDDSQLPKDRFSAERLKGVDSTLKIQPAELGDSAVYLCASSSTTGPDWPQHFGDGTRLSIL.

The gene calls are TRBV6-5 and TRBJ1-1; the D gene is possibly TRBD1 (5 bases). From germline, CDR1 is MNHEY and CDR2 SVGAGI. The CDR3 runs to 12 residues. The V end was cut by 7 bases, the J end by 9 bases, with 15 bases between. Here the CDR3 DNA reads TGTGCCAGCACCTACGTGGGGGGAAAAGCTTTCTTT. It specifies CASTYVGGKAFF.

This chain joins TRBV5-5 and TRBJ2-3; D possibly corresponds to TRBD1 (6 bases). CDR1 is SGHKS, CDR2 YYEKEE, per germline (reference sequence). This CDR3 has 13 amino acids. Deletions cut 0 bases from V and 5 bases from J, with 7 bases between. CDR3 nucleotides: TGTGCCAGCAGCTTGGCAGGGGAAGATACGCAGTATTTT. Translated, it gives CASSLAGEDTQYF.

This chain uses TRBV4-3 with TRBJ2-5; TRBD1 matches at 12 bases. The junction had 8 bases not matched to a gene; V was cut back by 5 bases and J by 4 bases. Per the germline V gene, CDR1 is LGHNA and CDR2 is YSLEER. The length of the CDR3 is 16 residues. This chain's CDR3 is CASSAGQGAFGETQYF. In DNA form, the CDR3 reads TGCGCCAGCAGCGCGGGACAGGGGGCTTTCGGAGAGACCCAGTACTTC.

The V gene is TRBV25-1, the J gene TRBJ1-2, with D hard to call. The germline V gene encodes CDR1 MGHDK and CDR2 SYGVNS. V was pared by 11 bases and J by 0 bases, with 7 bases between. This CDR3 is 11 amino acids long. For the CDR3, the DNA is TGTGCCGAAGTAGCTAACTATGGCTACACCTTC. This encodes CAEVANYGYTF.

This chain joins TRBV7-2 and TRBJ2-3; 7 nucleotides agree with TRBD1. Trimming removed 4 bases from V and 4 bases from J; junction bases left unmatched: 5. This CDR3 is built from 14 residues. In germline, CDR1 is SGHTA, CDR2 FQGNSA. This CDR3 is CASSSTGLADTQYF. The CDR3 DNA follows: TGTGCCAGCAGCTCGACAGGGTTGGCAGATACGCAGTATTTT. The complete variable domain, with remaining parts taken from reference TRBV7-2 and TRBJ2-3, reads GAGVSQSPSNKVTEKGKDVELRCDPISGHTALYWYRQSLGQGLEFLIYFQGNSAPDKSGLPSDRFSAERTGGSVSTLTIQRTQQEDSAVYLCASSSTGLADTQYFGPGTRLTVL.

The chain has TRBV19 and TRBJ1-1; a weak D match, TRBD1 (5 bases). The V end lost 3 bases, the J end lost 4 bases, and 12 bases lay between the germline ends. Germline V gives CDR1 LNHDA, CDR2 SQIVND (reference sequence). This CDR3 spans 14 amino acids. CDR3 DNA sequence: TGTGCCAGTAGTATGGCGGGGGTGGTCACTGAAGCTTTCTTT. Residues: CASSMAGVVTEAFF.

This rearrangement joins TRBV3-1 (or the pseudogene TRBV3-2) to TRBJ2-3, with 10 bases aligning to TRBD2. Germline trimming cut 4 bases from V and 14 bases from J; bases unmatched to any gene: 6. The CDR3 loop spans 12 amino acids. Looked up from germline, CDR1 is LGHDT and CDR2 is YNNKEL (reference sequence). The CDR3 reads CASSPPGTSVYF. For the CDR3, the DNA is TGTGCCAGCAGCCCGCCCGGGACTAGCGTGTATTTT.

The chain has TRBV4-2 and TRBJ2-2; 9 nucleotides agree with TRBD1. The ends lost 3 bases at V and 1 base at J; junction bases unmatched: 6. Germline V lookup: CDR1 LGHNA, CDR2 YNFKEQ. The CDR3 is made up of 17 amino acids. CDR3 sequence (DNA): TGTGCCAGCAGCCAGTTCGGGACAGGGCAGAACACCGGGGAGCTGTTTTTT. This translates into CASSQFGTGQNTGELFF.

The V call is TRBV30, the J call TRBJ1-3; D gene ambiguous. CDR3 length: 15 amino acids. CDR1 is GTSNPN and CDR2 is SVGIG in the germline V gene (reference sequence). Trimming left V 4 bases short and J 0 bases short, with 13 bases between. CDR3 residues: CAWKREQSSGNTIYF. The CDR3, as DNA: TGTGCCTGGAAGAGGGAACAGAGCTCTGGAAACACCATATATTTT.

V and J are TRBV5-1 and TRBJ2-3; maybe TRBD2 (6 bases). The CDR3 runs 15 residues. Between the trimmed V and J ends, which lost 0 bases and 2 bases, there was a span of 10 bases. Germline-derived CDR1 and CDR2 are SGHRS and YFSETQ. In nucleotides, the CDR3 is TGCGCCAGCAGCTTGGCCGGGAGAAACACAGATACGCAGTATTTT. Translated, it gives CASSLAGRNTDTQYF.

The chain has TRBV27 and TRBJ1-6; a weak D match, TRBD1 (5 bases). Trimming stripped 4 bases from V and 7 bases from J, with 17 bases between. Germline CDR1 MNHEY, CDR2 SMNVEV (reference sequence). This CDR3 has 16 residues. The chain's CDR3 is CASSSSLVGGNSPLHF. The CDR3 region has the DNA TGTGCCAGCAGTTCCTCCCTTGTGGGGGGGAATTCACCCCTCCACTTT.

This sequence joins TRBV12-3 or TRBV12-4 and TRBJ1-2, with D perhaps matching TRBD1 (6 bases). This CDR3 is built from 12 residues. V was clipped by 5 bases and J by 7 bases, with 11 bases between them. In DNA, the CDR3 is TGTGCCAGCAGTGAACAGGGATTTGGCTACACCTTC. Encoded protein: CASSEQGFGYTF.

In its sample, this clone was seen a few times. The genes are TRBV25-1 and TRBJ1-1; 9 nucleotides agree with TRBD1. The CDR3 length is 15 residues. Germline-derived CDR1 and CDR2 are MGHDK and SYGVNS. The V and J ends lost 9 bases and 5 bases, in that order; junction bases with no gene match: 13. CDR3 region: CASRRPGQGYTEAFF. The CDR3 DNA reads as TGTGCCAGTAGAAGACCGGGACAGGGATATACTGAAGCTTTCTTT.

The chain has TRBV9 and TRBJ2-5; D gene ambiguous. Trimming shortened V by 4 bases and J by 2 bases, and 9 bases separated the two germline ends. This CDR3 region has 13 residues. CDR1 is SGDLS, CDR2 YYNGEE, per germline. CDR3 region: CASSFALQETQYF. The CDR3 nucleotides are TGTGCCAGCAGCTTCGCCCTACAAGAGACCCAGTACTTC.

CDR3: CASSLGLGKQYF. In DNA form, the CDR3 reads TGTGCCAGCAGCTTAGGATTGGGCAAGCAGTACTTC. The chain links TRBV7-2 to TRBJ2-7; D not certain. The germline gives CDR1 SGHTA, CDR2 FQGNSA. The V end was cut by 1 base, the J end by 8 bases, with 9 bases between. This CDR3 spans 12 amino acids.

The V call is TRBV5-1, the J call TRBJ2-1; TRBD2 matches at 9 bases. The CDR3 is 15 residues long. V was clipped by 0 bases and J by 7 bases; unmatched bases: 5. CDR1 is SGHRS, CDR2 YFSETQ, per germline. CDR3 amino acids: CASSLVGAGGNEQFF. The CDR3 bases are TGCGCCAGCAGCTTGGTTGGAGCGGGGGGTAATGAGCAGTTCTTC.

The rearrangement links TRBV7-2 to TRBJ2-2, with 9 bases fitting TRBD2. Looked up from germline, CDR1 is SGHTA and CDR2 is FQGNSA. This CDR3 has 15 amino acids. Trimming took 3 bases from V and 6 from J; bases not matched to a gene: 5. CDR3 DNA: TGTGCCAGCAGCTTCAGCGGGGGGAGCGCCGGGGAGCTGTTTTTT. The encoded protein is CASSFSGGSAGELFF.

DNA of the CDR3: TGTGCCAGCAGTCCTGACTTAAGCTCCTACAATGAGCAGTTCTTC. It encodes CASSPDLSSYNEQFF. The chain uses TRBV6-5 and TRBJ2-1; D is unresolved. The CDR3 runs 15 residues. Trimming took 5 bases from V and 0 from J, leaving 11 bases between them. Germline loops: CDR1 MNHEY, CDR2 SVGAGI.

J is TRBJ2-3 and V is TRBV10-3; D ambiguous. This CDR3 comprises 12 residues. The V gene's germline CDR1 is ENHRY and CDR2 SYGVKD. Trimming stripped 4 bases from V and 4 bases from J, with 6 bases between. The CDR3 DNA reads TGTGCCATCAGTGCCCGGGCAGATACGCAGTATTTT. It specifies CAISARADTQYF.

V is TRBV5-6 and J is TRBJ2-3, with 9 nucleotides matching TRBD2. CDR3 length equals 16 residues. The junction had 7 bases not matched to a gene; V was cut back by 2 bases and J by 3 bases. Germline V gene lookup returns CDR1 SGHDT and CDR2 YYEEEE. The CDR3 bases are TGTGCCAGCAGCTTCGTATCCGCGGGAGGGACAGATACGCAGTATTTT. Its translation is CASSFVSAGGTDTQYF. Drawing the rest from reference TRBV5-6 and TRBJ2-3, the complete variable domain is DAGVTQSPTHLIKTRGQQVTLRCSPKSGHDTVSWYQQALGQGPQFIFQYYEEEERQRGNFPDRFSGHQFPNYSSELNVNALLLGDSALYLCASSFVSAGGTDTQYFGPGTRLTVL.

The chain is built from TRBV5-1 and TRBJ1-2; 11 bases align to TRBD1. Trimming removed 1 base from V and 2 bases from J; junction bases left unmatched: 7. Germline V gene lookup returns CDR1 SGHRS and CDR2 YFSETQ. The CDR3 length is 17 residues. The CDR3 coding sequence is TGCGCCAGCAGCTTGAGGACAGGGGGCCAACCAAACTATGGCTACACCTTC. Encoded protein: CASSLRTGGQPNYGYTF.